Listed below are T cell receptor beta chains from one sample, sequenced in a study of human T cells and chemical hapten exposure. TCRdb reanalysed the RACE reads using MiXCR and keeps one entry per CDR3 protein. Among tens of thousands of distinct CDR3 sequences listed, just under 9% were seen once. The sample consisted of whole blood. The receptors stem from a female donor in good health. Some clones in this sample may be carry-over from other donors' samples. The CDR3 runs from the conserved cysteine through the conserved F or W. Fields, in order: J gene, clone size, D gene, V gene, CDR3 DNA, CDR3 protein. A D gene is named only where the DNA matches it firmly. Only some rows state a clone size, as once, few, many or a class for expanded clones.

j_gene: TRBJ2-3
abundance: NA
d_gene: NA
v_gene: TRBV2
CDR3nt: TGTGCCACCCGACCCCCCAGCACAGATACGCAGTATTTT
CDR3aa: CATRPPSTDTQYF

j_gene: TRBJ2-7
abundance: many
d_gene: TRBD1
v_gene: TRBV20-1
CDR3nt: TGCAGGCCAAAAAGACAGGGGCACTACGAGCAGTACTTC
CDR3aa: CRPKRQGHYEQYF

j_gene: TRBJ2-3
abundance: few
d_gene: NA
v_gene: TRBV30
CDR3nt: TGTGCCTGGATGGATTGGGGGGCCACAGATACGCAGTATTTT
CDR3aa: CAWMDWGATDTQYF

j_gene: TRBJ2-7
abundance: many
d_gene: TRBD2
v_gene: TRBV20-1
CDR3nt: TGCAGTGTCAGCCTTGGGCTAGCGGCCGATTACGAGCAGTACTTC
CDR3aa: CSVSLGLAADYEQYF

j_gene: TRBJ2-7
abundance: many
d_gene: TRBD1
v_gene: TRBV5-1
CDR3nt: TGCGCCAGCAGTAAGGGACAGGGGGCGCACGAGCAGTACTTC
CDR3aa: CASSKGQGAHEQYF

j_gene: TRBJ2-7
abundance: NA
d_gene: TRBD1
v_gene: TRBV28
CDR3nt: TGTGCCAGCAGCCCATGGTCCCCAGGGGGCAATTCCTACGAGCAGTACTTC
CDR3aa: CASSPWSPGGNSYEQYF

j_gene: TRBJ2-7
abundance: NA
d_gene: TRBD2
v_gene: TRBV2
CDR3nt: TGTGCCAGCAGTGAATCTAGCGGGAGGACCTACGAGCAGTACTTC
CDR3aa: CASSESSGRTYEQYF

j_gene: TRBJ2-1
abundance: many
d_gene: TRBD1
v_gene: TRBV6-5
CDR3nt: TGTGCCAGCAGCGAGTACAGGGGAAATGAGCAGTTCTTC
CDR3aa: CASSEYRGNEQFF

j_gene: TRBJ1-1
abundance: many
d_gene: NA
v_gene: TRBV29-1
CDR3nt: TGCAGCGTTGAAGGGGTTTGGGGGAACACTGAAGCTTTCTTT
CDR3aa: CSVEGVWGNTEAFF

j_gene: TRBJ2-7
abundance: NA
d_gene: NA
v_gene: TRBV21-1
CDR3nt: TGTGCCACCCACTACGAGCAGTACTTC
CDR3aa: CATHYEQYF

j_gene: TRBJ2-1
abundance: NA
d_gene: NA
v_gene: TRBV6-1
CDR3nt: TGTGCCAGCAGTGAAATACCGAACAATGAGCAGTTCTTC
CDR3aa: CASSEIPNNEQFF

j_gene: TRBJ1-5
abundance: NA
d_gene: NA
v_gene: TRBV6-1
CDR3nt: TGTGCCAGCAGTGAACAACAGGGAAGCAATCAGCCCCAGCATTTT
CDR3aa: CASSEQQGSNQPQHF

j_gene: TRBJ2-1
abundance: few
d_gene: TRBD2
v_gene: TRBV27
CDR3nt: TGTGCCAGCAGTTTGTCTGCGGGAGTAACAAAAAATGAGCAGTTCTTC
CDR3aa: CASSLSAGVTKNEQFF

j_gene: TRBJ2-3
abundance: few
d_gene: TRBD2
v_gene: TRBV29-1
CDR3nt: TGCAGCGCCGAGGCCCCGACTAGCGGCACAGATACGCAGTATTTT
CDR3aa: CSAEAPTSGTDTQYF

j_gene: TRBJ1-6
abundance: many
d_gene: NA
v_gene: TRBV5-4
CDR3nt: TGTGCCAGCAGCTTGGCCATCCGCGGGAATAATTCACCCCTCCACTTT
CDR3aa: CASSLAIRGNNSPLHF

j_gene: TRBJ1-2
abundance: NA
d_gene: NA
v_gene: TRBV9
CDR3nt: TGTGCCAGCACCCCCGCCAGAACTAACTATGGCTACACCTTC
CDR3aa: CASTPARTNYGYTF

j_gene: TRBJ2-7
abundance: few
d_gene: NA
v_gene: TRBV28
CDR3nt: TGTGCCAGCAGTTCACGCAGGACGGCGACCTACGAGCAGTACTTC
CDR3aa: CASSSRRTATYEQYF

j_gene: TRBJ2-5
abundance: NA
d_gene: NA
v_gene: TRBV5-4
CDR3nt: TGTGCCAGCAGCTTGGAGGGGTACCAAGAGACCCAGTACTTC
CDR3aa: CASSLEGYQETQYF

j_gene: TRBJ2-1
abundance: many
d_gene: NA
v_gene: TRBV12-3/TRBV12-4
CDR3nt: TGTGCCAGCAGAACGAACTCCTACAATGAGCAGTTCTTC
CDR3aa: CASRTNSYNEQFF

j_gene: TRBJ2-5
abundance: few
d_gene: NA
v_gene: TRBV6-1
CDR3nt: TGTGCCAGCAGTGACCTTGAAGGGACCCAGTACTTC
CDR3aa: CASSDLEGTQYF

j_gene: TRBJ2-3
abundance: many
d_gene: TRBD1
v_gene: TRBV6-2/TRBV6-3
CDR3nt: TGTGCCAGCAACTCCGACAGGGGGCACCTCCGGGATACGCAGTATTTT
CDR3aa: CASNSDRGHLRDTQYF

j_gene: TRBJ2-3
abundance: few
d_gene: TRBD2
v_gene: TRBV6-6
CDR3nt: TGTGCCAGCAAGGGAGAAGCGGGAGGCCGCACAGATACGCAGTATTTT
CDR3aa: CASKGEAGGRTDTQYF

j_gene: TRBJ1-5
abundance: few
d_gene: NA
v_gene: TRBV20-1
CDR3nt: TGCAGTGCTATCAAAGGGGAAGGAGGCAATCAGCCCCAGCATTTT
CDR3aa: CSAIKGEGGNQPQHF

j_gene: TRBJ2-3
abundance: NA
d_gene: TRBD2
v_gene: TRBV6-1
CDR3nt: TGTGCCAGCAGTAGCGGGACCTATAGCACAGATACGCAGTATTTT
CDR3aa: CASSSGTYSTDTQYF

j_gene: TRBJ2-5
abundance: many
d_gene: NA
v_gene: TRBV6-5
CDR3nt: TGTGCCAGCGCGCCCGGGACACTCCAAGAGACCCAGTACTTC
CDR3aa: CASAPGTLQETQYF

j_gene: TRBJ2-7
abundance: few
d_gene: NA
v_gene: TRBV2
CDR3nt: TGTGCCAGCAGTATAAGGGGAGACCCTCCCTACGAGCAGTACTTC
CDR3aa: CASSIRGDPPYEQYF

j_gene: TRBJ2-2
abundance: NA
d_gene: NA
v_gene: TRBV2
CDR3nt: TGTGCCAGCAGGACTGGGGTCACCGGGGAGCTGTTTTTT
CDR3aa: CASRTGVTGELFF

j_gene: TRBJ2-3
abundance: NA
d_gene: TRBD1
v_gene: TRBV6-1
CDR3nt: TGTGCCAGCAGCTCCGGGACAGGGACAGATACGCAGTATTTT
CDR3aa: CASSSGTGTDTQYF

j_gene: TRBJ1-4
abundance: few
d_gene: NA
v_gene: TRBV7-9
CDR3nt: TGTGCCAGCAGCTCGAGTATTCCCGAGCTGGGAGAAAAACTGTTTTTT
CDR3aa: CASSSSIPELGEKLFF

j_gene: TRBJ1-5
abundance: NA
d_gene: NA
v_gene: TRBV6-5
CDR3nt: TGTGCCAGCAGTTACGGGGGTCGCCAGCCCCAGCATTTT
CDR3aa: CASSYGGRQPQHF

j_gene: TRBJ2-3
abundance: many
d_gene: NA
v_gene: TRBV4-2
CDR3nt: TGTGCCAGCAGCCAATCGCCGGGCCCCACAGATACGCAGTATTTT
CDR3aa: CASSQSPGPTDTQYF

j_gene: TRBJ1-1
abundance: few
d_gene: NA
v_gene: TRBV28
CDR3nt: TGTGCCAGCAGTCTCCGGGACGTCCGTGAAGCTTTCTTT
CDR3aa: CASSLRDVREAFF

j_gene: TRBJ2-1
abundance: few
d_gene: TRBD1
v_gene: TRBV6-5
CDR3nt: TGTGCCAGCAGTAAACCGGGACAGGGCGGGAATGAGCAGTTCTTC
CDR3aa: CASSKPGQGGNEQFF

j_gene: TRBJ1-4
abundance: NA
d_gene: NA
v_gene: TRBV5-1
CDR3nt: TGCGCCAGCAGCTTGACACCCCTCTCGTATTCAACTAATGAAAAACTGTTTTTT
CDR3aa: CASSLTPLSYSTNEKLFF

j_gene: TRBJ2-3
abundance: many
d_gene: NA
v_gene: TRBV7-8
CDR3nt: TGTGCCAGCAGCTTAAGGGTCGTGTCGGCGGGTACTCTGGGCACAGATACGCAGTATTTT
CDR3aa: CASSLRVVSAGTLGTDTQYF

j_gene: TRBJ2-7
abundance: few
d_gene: TRBD1
v_gene: TRBV19
CDR3nt: TGTGCCAGTAGTACAGGAGGACAGGGCCACGAGCAGTACTTC
CDR3aa: CASSTGGQGHEQYF

j_gene: TRBJ1-2
abundance: NA
d_gene: NA
v_gene: TRBV7-2
CDR3nt: TGTGCCAGCAGCCCCACCATAACAGCTAACTATGGCTACACCTTC
CDR3aa: CASSPTITANYGYTF

j_gene: TRBJ2-2
abundance: few
d_gene: NA
v_gene: TRBV20-1
CDR3nt: TGCAGTGCTATGACAGGGAACACCGGGGAGCTGTTTTTT
CDR3aa: CSAMTGNTGELFF

j_gene: TRBJ2-1
abundance: NA
d_gene: TRBD2
v_gene: TRBV27
CDR3nt: TGTGCCAGCAGTTTATCCCTAGCGGGAGCTTTGTCCTACAATGAGCAGTTCTTC
CDR3aa: CASSLSLAGALSYNEQFF

j_gene: TRBJ1-5
abundance: many
d_gene: NA
v_gene: TRBV10-3
CDR3nt: TGTGCCATCAGTGAGTCGATGGTGACGCTAGGGCCCGATAGCAATCAGCCCCAGCATTTT
CDR3aa: CAISESMVTLGPDSNQPQHF

j_gene: TRBJ2-1
abundance: NA
d_gene: NA
v_gene: TRBV24-1
CDR3nt: TGTGCCACCAGTACGTCTCCTAGTTCCAATGAGCAGTTCTTC
CDR3aa: CATSTSPSSNEQFF

j_gene: TRBJ2-3
abundance: many
d_gene: NA
v_gene: TRBV7-2
CDR3nt: TGTGCCAGCAGCTTAACAGGGACAGATACGCAGTATTTT
CDR3aa: CASSLTGTDTQYF

j_gene: TRBJ2-3
abundance: many
d_gene: TRBD2
v_gene: TRBV28
CDR3nt: TGTGCCAGCAGACCTTTCCTAGCGGGAGGGGTAGCAGATACGCAGTATTTT
CDR3aa: CASRPFLAGGVADTQYF

j_gene: TRBJ2-3
abundance: NA
d_gene: TRBD2
v_gene: TRBV29-1
CDR3nt: TGCAGCGTTGCGTCAGAGCGGGAGAAATCCAGCACAGATACGCAGTATTTT
CDR3aa: CSVASEREKSSTDTQYF